These T cell receptor beta chains were read from a single sample in a study of T cell responses to AZD1222 COVID-19 vaccine. The repertoire was sequenced with immunoSEQ multiplex PCR; TCRdb's copy has only in-frame clones and lacks some. The sample records more than 100,000 clones, nearly 95% being singletons. This specimen consisted of peripheral blood, obtained on day 0 of AZD1222 vaccination. The receptors derive from an adult in good health. Both conserved end residues are part of each CDR3. D genes are given only for firm matches.

J | D | V | CDR3
TRBJ2-2 | . | TRBV24-1 | CATGQNTGELFF
TRBJ2-2 | . | TRBV7-2 | CASSPVTPGELFF
TRBJ2-7 | TRBD2 | TRBV28 | CASSLPRLAGVLPSYEQYF
TRBJ2-5 | TRBD2 | TRBV19 | CASSSPSSGGAETQYF
TRBJ1-6 | . | TRBV5-6 | CASSLVGGNSPLHF
TRBJ1-6 | . | TRBV10-1 | CASSEGRSDNSPLHF
TRBJ2-3 | . | TRBV15 | CATSLSTDTQYF
TRBJ1-3 | . | TRBV15 | CATSRGGASSGNTIYF
TRBJ2-7 | . | TRBV2 | CASTGAYEQYF
TRBJ2-5 | TRBD1 | TRBV4-3 | CASSPTGGIGETQYF
TRBJ1-1 | . | TRBV6-5 | CASSYSLGTLYEAFF
TRBJ2-1 | TRBD2 | TRBV2 | CASSWREALNEQFF
TRBJ2-7 | . | TRBV15 | CATRISPVGAYEQYF
TRBJ2-6 | . | TRBV5-5 | CASSLGTANVLTF
TRBJ1-2 | . | TRBV7-2 | CASSLAQSTNYGYTF
TRBJ1-1 | TRBD1 | TRBV4-1 | CASSQVGQGPPEAFF
TRBJ1-2 | . | TRBV28 | CASSFWADGYTF
TRBJ2-3 | TRBD2 | TRBV7-3 | CASSPTSGTDTQYF
TRBJ1-4 | . | TRBV5-6 | CASSLDRGGSWRTNEKLFF
TRBJ2-3 | TRBD2 | TRBV5-6 | CASSLSLAGVTDTQYF
TRBJ1-2 | TRBD1 | TRBV6-5 | CASSQRDSRVGYTF
TRBJ1-5 | . | TRBV6-1 | CASSESVNQPQHF
TRBJ2-1 | . | TRBV5-1 | CASSLDQLLGQFF
TRBJ2-5 | . | TRBV12-3/TRBV12-4 | CASSRGETQYF
TRBJ2-2 | . | TRBV3-1/TRBV3-2 | CASSQDQRRFVGELFF
TRBJ2-7 | TRBD2 | TRBV6-5 | CASKIAGFYEQYF
TRBJ2-7 | . | TRBV6-6 | CASSYGVLQSSYEQYF